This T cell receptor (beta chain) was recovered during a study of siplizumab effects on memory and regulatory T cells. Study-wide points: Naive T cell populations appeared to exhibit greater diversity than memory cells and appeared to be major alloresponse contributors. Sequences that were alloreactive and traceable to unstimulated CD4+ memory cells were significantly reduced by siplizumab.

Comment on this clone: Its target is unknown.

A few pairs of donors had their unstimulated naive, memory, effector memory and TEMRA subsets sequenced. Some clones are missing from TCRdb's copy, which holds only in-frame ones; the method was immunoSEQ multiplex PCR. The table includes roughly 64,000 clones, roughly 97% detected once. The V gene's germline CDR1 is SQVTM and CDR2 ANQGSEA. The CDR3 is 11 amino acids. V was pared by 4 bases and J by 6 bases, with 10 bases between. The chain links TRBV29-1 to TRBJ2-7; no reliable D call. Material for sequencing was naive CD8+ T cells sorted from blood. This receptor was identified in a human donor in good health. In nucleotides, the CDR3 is TGCAGCGTTGTAGTTTTCGGCGAGCAGTACTTC. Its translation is CSVVVFGEQYF.